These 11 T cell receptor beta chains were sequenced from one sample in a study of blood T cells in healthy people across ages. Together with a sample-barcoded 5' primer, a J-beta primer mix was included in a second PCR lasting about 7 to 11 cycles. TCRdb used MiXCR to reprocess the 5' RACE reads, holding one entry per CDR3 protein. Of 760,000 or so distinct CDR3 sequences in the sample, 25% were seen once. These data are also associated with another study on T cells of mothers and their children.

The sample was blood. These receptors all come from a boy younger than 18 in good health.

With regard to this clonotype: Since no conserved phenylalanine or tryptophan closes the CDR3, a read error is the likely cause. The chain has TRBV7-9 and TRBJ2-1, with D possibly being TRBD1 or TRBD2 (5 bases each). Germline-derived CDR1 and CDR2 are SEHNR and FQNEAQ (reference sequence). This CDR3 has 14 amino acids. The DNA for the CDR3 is TGTGCAACCCTCCGGGACCAATATAGAGATGAGCAGTTCTCC. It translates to CATLRDQYRDEQFS.

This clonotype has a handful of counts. CDR3 protein: CASSYSAGEGETQYF. The CDR3, as DNA: TGTGCCAGCAGTTACTCTGCGGGAGAGGGAGAGACCCAGTACTTC. This chain joins TRBV6-6 and TRBJ2-5; 7 nucleotides align to TRBD2. Unmatched junction bases numbered 5, after V lost 0 bases and J lost 4 bases. The CDR3 consists of 15 residues. CDR1 is MNHNY and CDR2 is SVGAGI in the germline V gene (reference sequence).

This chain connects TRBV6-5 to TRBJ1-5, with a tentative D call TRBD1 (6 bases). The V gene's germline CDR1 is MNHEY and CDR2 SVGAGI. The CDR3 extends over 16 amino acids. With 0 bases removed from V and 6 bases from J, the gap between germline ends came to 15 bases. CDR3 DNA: TGTGCCAGCAGTTACTCACCTCCGCAGGGGCGTCAGCCCCAGCATTTT. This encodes CASSYSPPQGRQPQHF.

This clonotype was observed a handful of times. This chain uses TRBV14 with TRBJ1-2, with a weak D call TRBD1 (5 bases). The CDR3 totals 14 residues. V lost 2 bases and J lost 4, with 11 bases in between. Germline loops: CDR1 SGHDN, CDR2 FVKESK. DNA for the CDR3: TGTGCCAGCAGCCAAAGGGGACGTATCTATGGCTACACCTTC. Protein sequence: CASSQRGRIYGYTF.

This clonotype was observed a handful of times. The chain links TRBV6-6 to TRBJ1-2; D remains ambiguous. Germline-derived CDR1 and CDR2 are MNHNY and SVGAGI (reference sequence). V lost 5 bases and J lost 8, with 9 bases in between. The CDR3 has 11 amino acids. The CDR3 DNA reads TGTGCCAGCAGTGCGCCGGAAGGCTACACCTTC. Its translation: CASSAPEGYTF.

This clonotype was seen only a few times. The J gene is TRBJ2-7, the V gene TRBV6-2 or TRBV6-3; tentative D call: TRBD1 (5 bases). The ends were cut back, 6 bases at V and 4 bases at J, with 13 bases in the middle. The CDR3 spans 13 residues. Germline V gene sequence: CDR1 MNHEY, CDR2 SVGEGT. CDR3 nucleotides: TGTGCCAGCAGGCCGACAGAACTATACGAGCAGTACTTC. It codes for CASRPTELYEQYF.

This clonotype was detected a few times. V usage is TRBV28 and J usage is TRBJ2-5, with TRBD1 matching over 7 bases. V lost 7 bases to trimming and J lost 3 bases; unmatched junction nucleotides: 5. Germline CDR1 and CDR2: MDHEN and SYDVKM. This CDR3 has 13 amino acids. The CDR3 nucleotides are TGTGCCAGCACCTTACAGGGGAAAGAGACCCAGTACTTC. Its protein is CASTLQGKETQYF.

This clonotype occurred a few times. As DNA, the CDR3 is TGTGCCAGCAGTTACCCCGGACAAACCACTGAAGCTTTCTTT. This translates into CASSYPGQTTEAFF. The chain combines TRBV6-5 with TRBJ1-1; possible D gene TRBD1, 5 bases. In germline, CDR1 is MNHEY, CDR2 SVGAGI. The CDR3 is made up of 14 amino acids. V dropped 2 bases and J dropped 4 bases, with 11 bases sitting between them.

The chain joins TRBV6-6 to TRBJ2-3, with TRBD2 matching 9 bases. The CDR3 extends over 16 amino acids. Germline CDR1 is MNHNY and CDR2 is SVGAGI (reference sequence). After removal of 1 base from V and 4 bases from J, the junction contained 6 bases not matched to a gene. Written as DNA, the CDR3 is TGTGCCAGCAGTTACTACGCGGGGGGGCCTGCAGATACGCAGTATTTT. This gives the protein CASSYYAGGPADTQYF.

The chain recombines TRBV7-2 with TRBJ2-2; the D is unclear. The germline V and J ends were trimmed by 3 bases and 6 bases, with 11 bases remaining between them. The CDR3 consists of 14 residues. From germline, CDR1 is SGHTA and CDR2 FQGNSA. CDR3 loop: CASSFIHMAGELFF. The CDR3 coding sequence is TGTGCCAGCAGCTTTATACACATGGCCGGGGAGCTGTTTTTT.

CDR3 in DNA: TGCGCCAGCAGCGCGGGGCGGCAGGGGTTCATCGGAGAAAAACTGTTTTTT. It yields the protein CASSAGRQGFIGEKLFF. The chain combines TRBV5-1 with TRBJ1-4, with D maybe TRBD1 (6 bases). Germline V gene data show CDR1 as SGHRS and CDR2 as YFSETQ. The germline V and J ends were trimmed by 4 bases and 8 bases, with 24 bases remaining between them. The CDR3 covers 17 residues.